The present entry profiles one T cell receptor beta chain with its context. At least ten counts were recorded for this clonotype. This receptor's antigen is unknown. No base qualities exist here, and no much larger clone lies one base off it. TCRdb names Illumina HiSeq 2000 as the instrument used. TCR beta chain libraries were generated through multiplex PCR amplification. The amplified TCR beta chain products were analyzed by high-throughput sequencing. TCRdb redid the processing of the public reads, applying fastp at Q25 and MiXCR, and retained in-frame beta chains. Rows merge per CDR3 protein into single entries with the most common DNA and genes. For this sample there are some 170,000 distinct CDR3 sequences; roughly a third appear just once. The ten top clones hold around 3.5% of the sample. The entry originates in a study of breast tumors, draining lymph nodes, adjacent tissues listed by TCRdb under 2016. About the investigation overall: The study compared TCR beta repertoires across tumor, adjacent nontumor tissue and axillary lymph nodes from breast cancer patients. The study aimed to assess the relationships and possible T-cell exchange between tumor, surrounding tissue and draining lymph node repertoires in human breast cancer. Broader findings and caveats from the paper: T-cell repertoire diversity in tumors was found to be lower than in lymph nodes but higher than in nontumor tissue, and preferential V and J gene usage was observed. The data were judged consistent with most tumor T cells deriving from the lymph node and then expanding within tumor tissue. The conclusion that tumor T cells originate in lymph nodes was presented as consistent with a hypothesis rather than as directly demonstrated. Tumor and nontumor tissue repertoires were found to be significantly more similar in luminal-like than in basal-like breast cancer.

Lymph node samples came from the axillary draining lymph nodes of breast cancer patients. V is clipped by 2 bases and J by 5 bases, and the sequence between their germline boundaries is 9 bases long. As encoded in the germline V gene, CDR1 is MNHNS while CDR2 is SASEGT. The cysteine opens and the phenylalanine closes a CDR3 of 13 amino acids. Of all the DNA, just the CDR3 is kept, 39 bases in frame from base 1. The sample taken for sequencing was axillary lymph node tissue. Recombination joined TRBV6-1 with TRBJ2-5, with an unclear D gene assignment. This TCR was recovered from a female donor with breast cancer. Some clones in this sample may be carry-over from other donors' samples. The CDR3 amino acid sequence is: CASSERLGETQYF. The DNA reads as follows: TGTGCCAGCAGTGAAAGGTTAGGGGAGACCCAGTACTTC.